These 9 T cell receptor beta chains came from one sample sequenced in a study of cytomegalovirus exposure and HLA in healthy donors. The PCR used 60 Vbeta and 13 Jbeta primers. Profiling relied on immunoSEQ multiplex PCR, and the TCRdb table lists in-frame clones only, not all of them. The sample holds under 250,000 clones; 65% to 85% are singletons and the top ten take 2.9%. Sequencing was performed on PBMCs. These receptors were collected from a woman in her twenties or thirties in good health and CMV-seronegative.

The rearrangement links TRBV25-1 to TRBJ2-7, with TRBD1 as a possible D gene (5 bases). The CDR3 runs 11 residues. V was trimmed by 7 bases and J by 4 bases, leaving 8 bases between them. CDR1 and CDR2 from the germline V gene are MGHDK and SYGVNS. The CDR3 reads CASITGYEQYF. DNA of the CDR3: TGTGCCAGCATTACAGGATACGAGCAGTACTTC.

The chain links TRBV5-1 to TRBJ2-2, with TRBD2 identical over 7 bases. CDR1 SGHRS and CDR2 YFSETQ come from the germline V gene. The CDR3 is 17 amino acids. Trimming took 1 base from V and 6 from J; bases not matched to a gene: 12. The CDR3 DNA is TGCGCCAGCAGCTTGTCAGTTCTGACTAGCCGGCCCGGGGAGCTGTTTTTT. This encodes CASSLSVLTSRPGELFF.

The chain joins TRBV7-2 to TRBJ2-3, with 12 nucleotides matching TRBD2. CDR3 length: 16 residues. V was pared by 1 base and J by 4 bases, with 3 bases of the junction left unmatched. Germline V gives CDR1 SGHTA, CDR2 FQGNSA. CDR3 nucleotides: TGTGCCAGCAGCTTAGGGCTAGCGGGAGGGGCAGATACGCAGTATTTT. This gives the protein CASSLGLAGGADTQYF.

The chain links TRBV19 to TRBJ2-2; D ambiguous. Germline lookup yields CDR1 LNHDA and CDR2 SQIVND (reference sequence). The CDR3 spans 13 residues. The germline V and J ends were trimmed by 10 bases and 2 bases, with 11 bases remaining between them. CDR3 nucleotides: TGTGCCACTGGGCACCACAACACCGGGGAGCTGTTTTTT. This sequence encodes CATGHHNTGELFF.

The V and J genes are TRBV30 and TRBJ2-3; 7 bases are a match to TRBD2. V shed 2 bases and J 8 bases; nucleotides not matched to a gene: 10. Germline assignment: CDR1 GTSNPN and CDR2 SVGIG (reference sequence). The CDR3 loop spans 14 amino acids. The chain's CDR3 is CAWSIRGGEGTQYF. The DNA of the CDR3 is TGTGCCTGGAGTATACGCGGAGGGGAGGGTACGCAGTATTTT.

The CDR3 region is CASSLRLAEETQYF. CDR3 DNA: TGCGCCAGCAGCTTGAGACTAGCGGAAGAGACCCAGTACTTC. The V call is TRBV5-1, the J call TRBJ2-5; 9 bases match TRBD2. This CDR3 comprises 14 residues. Losses at the gene ends were 1 base for V and 3 bases for J; bases not matched to a gene: 1. Germline CDR1 SGHRS, CDR2 YFSETQ.

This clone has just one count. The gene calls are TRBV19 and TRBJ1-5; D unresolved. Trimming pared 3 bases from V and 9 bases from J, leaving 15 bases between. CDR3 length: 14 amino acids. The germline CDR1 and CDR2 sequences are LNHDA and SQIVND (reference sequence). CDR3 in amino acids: CASSIDPPRLPQHF. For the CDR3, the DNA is TGTGCCAGTAGTATTGATCCACCCCGGTTGCCCCAGCATTTT.

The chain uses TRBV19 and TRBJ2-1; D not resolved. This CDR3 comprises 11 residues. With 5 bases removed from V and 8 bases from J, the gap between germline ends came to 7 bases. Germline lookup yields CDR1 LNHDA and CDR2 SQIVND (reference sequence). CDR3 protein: CASSFLYEQFF. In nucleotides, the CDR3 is TGTGCCAGTAGTTTCCTGTATGAGCAGTTCTTC.

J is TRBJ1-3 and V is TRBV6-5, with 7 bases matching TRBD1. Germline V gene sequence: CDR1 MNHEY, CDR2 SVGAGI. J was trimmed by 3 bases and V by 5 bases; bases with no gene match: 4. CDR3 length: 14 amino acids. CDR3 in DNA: TGTGCCAGCAGTCGGCAGGGGGATGGAAACACCATATATTTT. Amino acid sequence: CASSRQGDGNTIYF.